Listed below are T cell receptor beta chains from one sample, sequenced in a study of T cells of healthy individuals. In TCRdb, the 5' RACE reads were re-called with MiXCR into one record per CDR3 protein. Counted here are some 69,000 distinct CDR3 sequences, roughly 17% occurring once; the ten biggest clones make up about 4.7%. The receptor source for this set is a human donor in good health. CDR3s leave out the opening cysteine and the closing phenylalanine or tryptophan.

TRBV29-1	TRBJ2-3	SVAPTGARPDTQY
TRBV4-1	TRBJ2-1	ASSSRQGPSYNEQF
TRBV6-2/TRBV6-3	TRBJ2-3	ASSSGSLTDTQY
TRBV4-1	TRBJ2-1	ASSQGRSHNEQF
TRBV1	TRBJ1-1	TSRGHLNTEAF
TRBV20-1	TRBJ1-1	SARDLEGSTEAF
TRBV9	TRBJ1-6	ASSRSGPNNSPLH
TRBV3-1	TRBJ2-3	ASSQIISGGTRGDTQY
TRBV2	TRBJ2-3	ASSSNTDTQY
TRBV24-1	TRBJ2-1	ATAPVGGSYNEQF
TRBV20-1	TRBJ1-2	SASRGVYGYT
TRBV2	TRBJ1-5	ASSTQGATFNQPQH